These 20 T cell receptor beta chains were all obtained from the same sample, sequenced in a study of blood T cell repertoires in COVID-19. TCRdb's table, derived via immunoSEQ multiplex PCR, lists solely in-frame clones and lacks some. The sample carries around 280,000 clones, roughly 87% recorded once. Sequenced: peripheral blood. The source of these receptors is a woman aged 45-59 years who had recovered from COVID-19.

V gene TRBV7-3 combines with J gene TRBJ1-1, with a weak D call TRBD1 (5 bases). CDR3 length equals 13 residues. Trimming stripped 3 bases from V and 8 bases from J, with 13 bases between. CDR1 is SGHTA and CDR2 is FQGTGA in the germline V gene. CDR3 bases: TGTGCCAGCAGCTTTGATCCCACAGGCGAAGCTTTCTTT. This gives the protein CASSFDPTGEAFF.

J is TRBJ1-1 and V is TRBV18; D unclear. The germline V and J ends were trimmed by 2 bases and 4 bases, with 14 bases remaining between them. Germline CDR1 is KGHSH and CDR2 is LQKENI. The length of the CDR3 is 15 residues. The CDR3 DNA follows: TGTGCCAGCTCACCAAATCAGGTGACGCCCACTGAAGCTTTCTTT. Amino acid sequence: CASSPNQVTPTEAFF.

This clone was found a few times. The J gene is TRBJ1-5, the V gene TRBV6-2 or TRBV6-3; 9 nucleotides align to TRBD1. V lost 2 bases and J lost 6; bases outside the gene matches: 14. The CDR3 has 18 amino acids. The V gene's germline CDR1 is MNHEY and CDR2 SVGEGT. CDR3 coding DNA: TGTGCCAGCAGTTACGAAGTGAACAGGGGGCTAGCGTCTCAGCCCCAGCATTTT. It codes for CASSYEVNRGLASQPQHF.

This chain uses TRBV9 with TRBJ2-7; tentative D call: TRBD2 (6 bases). This CDR3 is built from 15 residues. Trimming took off 0 bases at V and 0 bases at J, with 10 bases between the two ends. Germline-derived CDR1 and CDR2 are SGDLS and YYNGEE. The chain's CDR3 is CASSVVGEDSYEQYF. The CDR3 DNA reads as TGTGCCAGCAGCGTAGTGGGGGAGGACTCCTACGAGCAGTACTTC. Combining the CDR3 with reference TRBV9 and TRBJ2-7 gives the whole variable domain DSGVTQTPKHLITATGQRVTLRCSPRSGDLSVYWYQQSLDQGLQFLIQYYNGEERAKGNILERFSAQQFPDLHSELNLSSLELGDSALYFCASSVVGEDSYEQYFGPGTRLTVT.

This clone was seen once. This rearrangement joins TRBV11-2 to TRBJ2-4, with D maybe TRBD1 (6 bases). The CDR3 spans 14 residues. Germline V gene lookup returns CDR1 SGHAT and CDR2 FQNNGV. Trimming removed 5 bases at V and 1 base at J, with 9 bases between. CDR3 bases: TGTGCCAGCAGCGGCACAGGGGCCAAAAACATTCAGTACTTC. Its protein product is CASSGTGAKNIQYF.

This chain uses TRBV29-1 with TRBJ2-1; TRBD1 aligns across 8 bases. Germline lookup yields CDR1 SQVTM and CDR2 ANQGSEA. The CDR3 has 14 amino acids. V was pared by 4 bases and J by 2 bases, with 4 bases of the junction left unmatched. CDR3 nucleotides: TGCAGCGTTGGGTTGGGACAGGCCTACAATGAGCAGTTCTTC. Translation: CSVGLGQAYNEQFF.

The chain has TRBV7-9 and TRBJ2-5, with 11 bases matching TRBD2. Germline assignment: CDR1 SEHNR and CDR2 FQNEAQ (reference sequence). The CDR3 runs 17 residues. V gave up 1 base and J gave up 3 bases; unmatched junction bases: 7. The chain's CDR3 is CASSLGLAGTQEETQYF. The DNA for the CDR3 is TGTGCCAGCAGCTTAGGACTAGCGGGGACCCAAGAAGAGACCCAGTACTTC.

As DNA, the CDR3 is TGTGCCAGCAGCTCCGGACAGGGACCTAGCACAGATACGCAGTATTTT. The encoded protein is CASSSGQGPSTDTQYF. This chain joins TRBV7-2 and TRBJ2-3, with TRBD1 identical over 8 bases. The CDR3 extends over 16 amino acids. Germline V lookup: CDR1 SGHTA, CDR2 FQGNSA. V dropped 4 bases and J dropped 0; count of bases not matched to a gene: 6.

The chain uses TRBV7-2 and TRBJ1-3; maybe TRBD1 (5 bases). This CDR3 region has 14 residues. Trimming stripped 1 base from V and 4 bases from J, with 8 bases between. CDR1 and CDR2 from the germline V gene are SGHTA and FQGNSA. CDR3 bases: TGTGCCAGCAGCTTAGTGGGGCAGGGAAACACCATATATTTT. Protein: CASSLVGQGNTIYF.

V is TRBV2 and J is TRBJ1-1; D is perhaps TRBD1 (5 bases). Trimming removed 2 bases from V and 5 bases from J, with 12 bases in between. This CDR3 region has 14 residues. CDR1 and CDR2 from the germline V gene are SNHLY and FYNNEI. The CDR3 here is CASSESGGYTEAFF. CDR3 coding DNA: TGTGCCAGCAGTGAATCGGGGGGATATACTGAAGCTTTCTTT.

The DNA of the CDR3 is TGTGCCAGCAGCCTCAATACAATCACCGAAGCTTTCTTT. Translated: CASSLNTITEAFF. The chain has TRBV7-9 and TRBJ1-1; D gene ambiguous. CDR1 and CDR2 (germline): SEHNR, FQNEAQ (reference sequence). Trimming removed 5 bases from V and 8 bases from J, with 15 bases in between. The CDR3 contains 13 residues.

The chain uses TRBV4-3 and TRBJ1-2; perhaps TRBD1 as D (6 bases). The germline CDR1 and CDR2 sequences are LGHNA and YSLEER. V gave up 4 bases and J gave up 4 bases, with 25 bases separating them. This CDR3 contains 18 residues. CDR3 DNA: TGCGCCAGCAGCCTAGGCCTTGCTCTGGGGGCGCAGGGCTATGGCTACACCTTC. The encoded protein is CASSLGLALGAQGYGYTF.

This chain joins TRBV28 and TRBJ2-7, with 14 positions matching TRBD2. Germline loops: CDR1 MDHEN, CDR2 SYDVKM. Unmatched junction bases numbered 4, after V lost 4 bases and J lost 2 bases. The CDR3 spans 16 residues. CDR3 protein: CASSSGTSGGTYEQYF. CDR3 sequence (DNA): TGTGCCAGCAGTTCCGGGACTAGCGGGGGTACCTACGAGCAGTACTTC.

The chain joins TRBV4-2 to TRBJ2-1, with 8 bases fitting TRBD2. V was clipped by 2 bases and J by 7 bases; unmatched bases: 13. CDR3 length: 17 residues. Germline CDR1 reads LGHNA; CDR2 reads YNFKEQ. This CDR3 is CASSQRGTGGAGNEQFF. The CDR3 nucleotides read TGTGCCAGCAGCCAAAGAGGGACCGGGGGGGCTGGGAATGAGCAGTTCTTC.

The chain carries TRBV7-2 and TRBJ1-2; D gene uncertain. The CDR3 totals 11 residues. The germline V and J ends were trimmed by 6 bases and 8 bases, with 10 bases remaining between them. Germline loops: CDR1 SGHTA, CDR2 FQGNSA. The CDR3 DNA follows: TGTGCCAGCAGTCAGACTTTCGGCTACACCTTC. It codes for CASSQTFGYTF.

The chain couples TRBV19 to TRBJ1-1; 10 positions agree with TRBD1. Germline V gene sequence: CDR1 LNHDA, CDR2 SQIVND (reference sequence). The CDR3 has 13 residues. J gave up 6 bases and V 10 bases, and 8 bases lay outside the gene matches. The CDR3 loop reads CATTRQGAAEAFF. The CDR3 DNA follows: TGTGCCACCACCCGACAGGGGGCGGCTGAAGCTTTCTTT.

This clone was seen a single time. The V and J genes are TRBV13 and TRBJ2-7; 8 nucleotides line up with TRBD1. V was clipped by 4 bases and J by 5 bases; unmatched bases: 7. CDR3 length: 14 residues. Germline-derived CDR1 and CDR2 are PRHDT and FYEKMQ (reference sequence). The CDR3, as DNA: TGTGCCAGCAGCTCGCTCAGGGGGCTCGACGAGCAGTACTTC. It codes for CASSSLRGLDEQYF.

The V and J genes are TRBV7-9 and TRBJ1-2; 8 bases align to TRBD1. This CDR3 is 13 amino acids long. The V gene's germline CDR1 is SEHNR and CDR2 FQNEAQ (reference sequence). Losses at the gene ends were 1 base for V and 8 bases for J; bases not matched to a gene: 3. CDR3 in DNA: TGTGCCAGCAGCTTAGGGACAGGGAGAGGCTACACCTTC. Translated, it gives CASSLGTGRGYTF.

This clone was observed a single time. The CDR3 here is CASSPASNSPLHF. CDR3 sequence (DNA): TGTGCCAGCTCACCGGCCAGTAATTCACCCCTCCACTTT. The rearrangement uses TRBV18 and TRBJ1-6; D not certain. Trimming stripped 3 bases from V and 6 bases from J, with 6 bases between. CDR3 length: 13 residues. Germline lookup yields CDR1 KGHSH and CDR2 LQKENI.

The chain uses TRBV24-1 and TRBJ2-1, with D hard to call. Per germline, CDR1 KGHDR and CDR2 SFDVKD. Trimming cost V 1 base and J 1 base, with 10 bases left between them. This CDR3 region has 16 residues. As DNA, the CDR3 is TGTGCCACCAGTGATTTAGGCAGCGAGTCCTACAATGAGCAGTTCTTC. It specifies CATSDLGSESYNEQFF.